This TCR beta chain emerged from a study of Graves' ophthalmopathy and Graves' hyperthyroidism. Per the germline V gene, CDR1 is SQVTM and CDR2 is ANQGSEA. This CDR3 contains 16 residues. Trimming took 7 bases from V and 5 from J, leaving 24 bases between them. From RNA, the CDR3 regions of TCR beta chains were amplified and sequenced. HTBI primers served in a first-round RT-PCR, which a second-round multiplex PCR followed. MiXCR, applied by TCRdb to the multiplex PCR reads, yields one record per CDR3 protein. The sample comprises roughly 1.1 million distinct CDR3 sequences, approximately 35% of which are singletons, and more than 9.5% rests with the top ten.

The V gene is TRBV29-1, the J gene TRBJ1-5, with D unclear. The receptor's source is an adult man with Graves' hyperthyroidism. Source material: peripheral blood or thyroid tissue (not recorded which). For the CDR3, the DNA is TGCAGCGCACTCGTCCTAGCGGGAGTCGGGGATCAGCCCCAGCATTTT. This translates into CSALVLAGVGDQPQHF.